This T cell receptor beta chain was identified in a study of T cells in Graves' hyperthyroidism and ophthalmopathy. General observations from the study: A 13 V-J signature model discriminated ophthalmopathy versus stable hyperthyroidism.

This clonotype was seen repeatedly, ten times or more. Its specificity is unknown. The germline gives CDR1 MNHEY, CDR2 SVGAGI. Trimming pared 3 bases from V and 0 bases from J, leaving 11 bases between. This CDR3 comprises 15 residues. PBMCs were collected from an approximately 9 ml volume of fresh peripheral blood. RNA transcripts yielded amplified TCR beta CDR3 regions. The HTBI primer set served for first-round RT-PCR of the TCR CDR3. TCRdb processed the multiplex PCR reads anew with MiXCR; each CDR3 protein has one entry. The data hold approximately 610,000 distinct CDR3 sequences, with 14% to 15% observed a single time.

The specimen sequenced was blood. The clonotype originates from a woman aged 40 to 55 with Graves' ophthalmopathy. The chain recombines TRBV6-5 with TRBJ1-2, with D unclear. The CDR3 DNA reads TGTGCCAGCAGTTATAGTTGGGCAGCTAACTATGGCTACACCTTC. Protein product: CASSYSWAANYGYTF.